The clone carrying this T cell receptor beta chain was counted only a few times. It was with unique molecular identifiers that the TCRbeta library was prepared. Using its own MiXCR run on the PCR reads, TCRdb lists one record per CDR3 protein. The repertoire includes 500,000 to 600,000 distinct CDR3 sequences, about 30% of them detected once, and 2% to 3% sits in the top ten. This entry belongs to a study of T-cell reconstitution after alpha-beta-depleted transplantation in children. The CDR3 has 17 residues. J was trimmed by 5 bases and V by 6 bases; bases with no gene match: 15. This TCR was sampled from a human donor who donated a stem cell graft to a child with aplastic anemia. The sequences come from PBMCs from the stem cell graft donor, collected from the stem cell graft. V and J are TRBV12-3 or TRBV12-4 and TRBJ2-5; 10 nucleotides align to TRBD1. Here the CDR3 reads CASSNQPRQGAGETQYF. The DNA for the CDR3 is TGTGCCAGCAGCAACCAGCCCCGACAGGGGGCTGGGGAGACCCAGTACTTC.